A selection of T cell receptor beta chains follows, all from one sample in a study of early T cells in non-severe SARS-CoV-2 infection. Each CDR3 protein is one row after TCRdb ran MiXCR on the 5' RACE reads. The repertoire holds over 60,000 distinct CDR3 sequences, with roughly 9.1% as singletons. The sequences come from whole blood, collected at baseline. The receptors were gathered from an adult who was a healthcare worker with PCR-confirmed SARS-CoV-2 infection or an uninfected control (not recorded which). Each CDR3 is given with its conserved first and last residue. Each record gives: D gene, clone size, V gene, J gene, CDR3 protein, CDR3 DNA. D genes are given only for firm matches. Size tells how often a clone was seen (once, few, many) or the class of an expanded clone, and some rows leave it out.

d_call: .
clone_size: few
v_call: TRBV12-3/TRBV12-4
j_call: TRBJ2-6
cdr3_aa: CASSFIGHSGANVLTF
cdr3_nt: TGTGCCAGCAGTTTTATTGGGCACTCTGGGGCCAACGTCCTGACTTTC

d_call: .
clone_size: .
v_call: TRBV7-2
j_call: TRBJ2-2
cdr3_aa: CASSLELFF
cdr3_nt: TGTGCCAGCAGCTTAGAGCTGTTTTTT

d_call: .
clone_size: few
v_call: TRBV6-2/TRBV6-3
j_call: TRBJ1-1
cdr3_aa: CASRPDRDTEAFF
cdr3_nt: TGTGCCAGCAGGCCGGACAGAGACACTGAAGCTTTCTTT

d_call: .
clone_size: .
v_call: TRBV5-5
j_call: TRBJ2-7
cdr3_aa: CASSLEQGSGYEQYF
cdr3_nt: TGTGCCAGCAGCCTCGAACAGGGGAGCGGGTACGAGCAGTACTTC

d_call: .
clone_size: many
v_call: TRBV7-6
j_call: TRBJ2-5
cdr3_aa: CASSLDETQYF
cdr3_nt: TGTGCCAGCAGCTTAGACGAGACCCAGTACTTC

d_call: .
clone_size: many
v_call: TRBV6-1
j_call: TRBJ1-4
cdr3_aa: CASVLGGAGLKKLFF
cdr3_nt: TGTGCCAGCGTGTTGGGGGGCGCCGGCCTGAAAAAACTGTTTTTT

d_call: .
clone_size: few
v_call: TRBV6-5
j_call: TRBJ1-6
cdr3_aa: CASSPRGAYNSPLHF
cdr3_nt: TGTGCCAGCAGTCCCCGGGGAGCCTATAATTCACCCCTCCACTTT

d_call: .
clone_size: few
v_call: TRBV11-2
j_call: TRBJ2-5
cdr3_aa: CASSLGVRSTQETQYF
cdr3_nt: TGTGCCAGCAGCTTAGGGGTACGGTCGACGCAAGAGACCCAGTACTTC

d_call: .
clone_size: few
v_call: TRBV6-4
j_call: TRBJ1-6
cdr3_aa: CASARGSDNSPLHF
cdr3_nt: TGTGCCAGCGCGAGGGGCTCGGATAATTCACCCCTCCACTTT

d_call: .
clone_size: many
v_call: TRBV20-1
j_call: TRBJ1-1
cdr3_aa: CSAHGRESIDTEAFF
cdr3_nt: TGCAGTGCTCACGGCAGGGAAAGTATTGACACTGAAGCTTTCTTT

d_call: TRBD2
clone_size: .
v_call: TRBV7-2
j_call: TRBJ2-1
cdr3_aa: CASSLGAGAYNEQFF
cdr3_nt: TGTGCCAGCAGCTTAGGGGCGGGGGCCTACAATGAGCAGTTCTTC

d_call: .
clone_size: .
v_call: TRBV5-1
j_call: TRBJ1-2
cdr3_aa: CASSFRQGDYGYTF
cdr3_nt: TGCGCCAGCAGCTTCAGGCAGGGCGACTATGGCTACACCTTC

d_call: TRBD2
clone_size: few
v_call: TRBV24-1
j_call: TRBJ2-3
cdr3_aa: CATSDRGEGTDTQYF
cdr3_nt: TGTGCCACCAGTGATCGGGGGGAGGGCACAGATACGCAGTATTTT

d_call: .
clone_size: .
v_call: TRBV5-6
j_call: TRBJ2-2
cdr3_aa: CASSLGLATGELFF
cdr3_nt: TGTGCCAGCAGCTTGGGCCTAGCAACCGGGGAGCTGTTTTTT

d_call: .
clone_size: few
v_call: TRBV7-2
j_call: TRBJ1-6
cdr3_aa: CASSPSGRYNSPLHF
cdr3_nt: TGTGCCAGCAGCCCCTCGGGTCGCTATAATTCACCCCTCCACTTT

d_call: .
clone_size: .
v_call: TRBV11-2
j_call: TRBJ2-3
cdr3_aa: CASSLDRDTDTQYF
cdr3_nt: TGTGCCAGCAGCTTAGATCGGGACACGGATACGCAGTATTTT

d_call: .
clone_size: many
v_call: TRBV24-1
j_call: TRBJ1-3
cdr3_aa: CATSDLADTIYF
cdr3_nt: TGTGCCACCAGTGATTTAGCAGACACCATATATTTT

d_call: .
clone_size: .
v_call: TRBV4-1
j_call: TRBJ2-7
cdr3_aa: CASSQGFGSSYEQYF
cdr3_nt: TGCGCCAGCAGCCAAGGGTTCGGAAGCTCCTACGAGCAGTACTTC

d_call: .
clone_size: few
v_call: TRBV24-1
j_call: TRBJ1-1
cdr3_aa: CATSDGDMNTEAFF
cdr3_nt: TGTGCCACCAGTGATGGGGACATGAACACTGAAGCTTTCTTT

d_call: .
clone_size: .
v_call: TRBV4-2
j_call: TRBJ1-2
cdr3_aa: CASSRDGASNYGYTF
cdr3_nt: TGTGCCAGCAGCCGCGACGGTGCGTCTAACTATGGCTACACCTTC

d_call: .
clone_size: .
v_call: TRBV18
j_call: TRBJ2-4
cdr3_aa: CASSPQGSENIQYF
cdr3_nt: TGTGCCAGCTCACCACAGGGTTCGGAAAACATTCAGTACTTC

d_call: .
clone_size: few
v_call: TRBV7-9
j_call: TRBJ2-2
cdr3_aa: CASSPNTGINTGELFF
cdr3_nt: TGTGCCAGCAGCCCAAATACAGGGATTAACACCGGGGAGCTGTTTTTT

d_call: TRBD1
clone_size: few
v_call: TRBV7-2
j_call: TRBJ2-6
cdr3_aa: CASSPQGQRLRANVLTF
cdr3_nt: TGTGCCAGCAGTCCCCAGGGACAGCGCCTTAGGGCCAACGTCCTGACTTTC

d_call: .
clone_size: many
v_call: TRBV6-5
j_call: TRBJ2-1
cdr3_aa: CASSPDLGGEQFF
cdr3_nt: TGTGCCAGCAGCCCCGATTTAGGGGGAGAGCAGTTCTTC

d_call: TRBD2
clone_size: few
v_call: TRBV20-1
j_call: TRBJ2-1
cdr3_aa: CSAGISGGHQDRQFF
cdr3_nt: TGCAGTGCTGGAATTAGCGGGGGCCATCAAGATCGGCAGTTCTTC

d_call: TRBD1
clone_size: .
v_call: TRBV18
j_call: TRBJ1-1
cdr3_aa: CASSLGQGFMNTEAFF
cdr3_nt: TGTGCCAGCTCCCTGGGACAGGGGTTCATGAACACTGAAGCTTTCTTT

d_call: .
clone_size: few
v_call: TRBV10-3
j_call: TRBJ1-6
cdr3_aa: CAINDGNSPLHF
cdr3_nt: TGTGCCATCAACGACGGTAATTCACCCCTCCACTTT

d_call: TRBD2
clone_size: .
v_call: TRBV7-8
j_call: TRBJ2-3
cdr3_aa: CASSFRPGGNTDTQYF
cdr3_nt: TGTGCCAGCAGCTTTCGTCCGGGGGGTAACACAGATACGCAGTATTTT

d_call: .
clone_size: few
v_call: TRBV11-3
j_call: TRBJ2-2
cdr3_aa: CASSDPRGTNTGELFF
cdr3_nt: TGTGCCAGCAGCGACCCCAGGGGCACGAACACCGGGGAGCTGTTTTTT

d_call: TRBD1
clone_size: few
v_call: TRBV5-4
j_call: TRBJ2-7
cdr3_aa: CASSLAGQGPYEQYF
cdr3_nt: TGTGCCAGCAGCTTGGCGGGACAGGGCCCCTACGAGCAGTACTTC

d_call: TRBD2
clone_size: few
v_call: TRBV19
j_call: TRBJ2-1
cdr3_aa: CASTREGTATYNEQFF
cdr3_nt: TGTGCCAGTACGCGGGAGGGGACAGCCACTTATAATGAGCAGTTCTTC

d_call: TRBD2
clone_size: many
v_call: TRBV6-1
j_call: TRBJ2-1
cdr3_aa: CASSPNGLAGKNEQFF
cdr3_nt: TGTGCCAGCAGCCCGAACGGACTAGCGGGGAAGAATGAGCAGTTCTTC

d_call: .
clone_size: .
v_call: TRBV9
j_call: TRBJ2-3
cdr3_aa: CASSQTGRSTDTQYF
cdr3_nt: TGTGCCAGCAGCCAGACTGGCCGTAGCACAGATACGCAGTATTTT

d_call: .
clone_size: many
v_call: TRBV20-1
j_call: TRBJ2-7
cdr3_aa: CSARHRDETYEQYF
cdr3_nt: TGCAGTGCTAGACATCGGGACGAAACCTACGAGCAGTACTTC

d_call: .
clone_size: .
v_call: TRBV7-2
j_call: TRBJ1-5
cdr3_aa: CASSLLGTHNQPQHF
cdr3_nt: TGTGCCAGCAGCTTATTAGGGACACATAATCAGCCCCAGCATTTT

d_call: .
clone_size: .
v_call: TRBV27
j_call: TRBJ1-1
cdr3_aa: CATSSGAWNTEAFF
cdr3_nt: TGTGCCACCTCGTCGGGGGCGTGGAACACTGAAGCTTTCTTT

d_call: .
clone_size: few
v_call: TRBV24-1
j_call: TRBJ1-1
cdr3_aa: CATAPGGGTEAFF
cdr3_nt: TGTGCCACGGCTCCTGGGGGAGGAACTGAAGCTTTCTTT

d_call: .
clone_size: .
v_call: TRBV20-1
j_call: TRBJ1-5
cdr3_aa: CSARLPAGDQPQHF
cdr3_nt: TGCAGTGCTAGACTCCCCGCCGGAGATCAGCCCCAGCATTTT

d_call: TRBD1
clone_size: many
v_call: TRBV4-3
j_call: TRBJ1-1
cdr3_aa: CASSYRQGVDTEAFF
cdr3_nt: TGCGCCAGCAGCTATCGACAGGGGGTCGACACTGAAGCTTTCTTT

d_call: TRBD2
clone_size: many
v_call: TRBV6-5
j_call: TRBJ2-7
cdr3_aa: CASSRAPVGGAAYEQYF
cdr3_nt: TGTGCCAGCAGTCGAGCCCCAGTCGGGGGGGCAGCCTACGAGCAGTACTTC

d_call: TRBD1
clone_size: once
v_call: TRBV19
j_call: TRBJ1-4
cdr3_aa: CASSQGQGNEKLFF
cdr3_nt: TGTGCCAGTAGTCAGGGACAGGGTAATGAAAAACTGTTTTTT